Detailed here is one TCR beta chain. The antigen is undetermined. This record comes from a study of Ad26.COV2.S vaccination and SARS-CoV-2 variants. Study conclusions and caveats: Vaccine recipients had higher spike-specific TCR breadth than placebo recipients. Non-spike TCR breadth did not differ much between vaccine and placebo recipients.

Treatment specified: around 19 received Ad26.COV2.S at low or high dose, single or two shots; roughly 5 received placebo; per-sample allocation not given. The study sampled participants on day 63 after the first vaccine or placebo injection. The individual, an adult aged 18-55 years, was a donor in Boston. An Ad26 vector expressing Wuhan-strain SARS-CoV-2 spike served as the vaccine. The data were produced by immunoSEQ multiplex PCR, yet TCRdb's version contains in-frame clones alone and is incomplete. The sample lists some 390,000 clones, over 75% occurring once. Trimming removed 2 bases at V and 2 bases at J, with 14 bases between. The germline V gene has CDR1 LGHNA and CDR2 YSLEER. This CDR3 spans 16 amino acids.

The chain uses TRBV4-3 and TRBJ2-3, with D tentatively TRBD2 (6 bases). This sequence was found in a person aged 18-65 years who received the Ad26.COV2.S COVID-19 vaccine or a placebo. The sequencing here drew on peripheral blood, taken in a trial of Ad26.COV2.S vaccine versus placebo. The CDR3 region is CASSQKASVNTDTQYF. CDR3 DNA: TGCGCCAGCAGCCAAAAGGCTAGCGTGAACACAGATACGCAGTATTTT.